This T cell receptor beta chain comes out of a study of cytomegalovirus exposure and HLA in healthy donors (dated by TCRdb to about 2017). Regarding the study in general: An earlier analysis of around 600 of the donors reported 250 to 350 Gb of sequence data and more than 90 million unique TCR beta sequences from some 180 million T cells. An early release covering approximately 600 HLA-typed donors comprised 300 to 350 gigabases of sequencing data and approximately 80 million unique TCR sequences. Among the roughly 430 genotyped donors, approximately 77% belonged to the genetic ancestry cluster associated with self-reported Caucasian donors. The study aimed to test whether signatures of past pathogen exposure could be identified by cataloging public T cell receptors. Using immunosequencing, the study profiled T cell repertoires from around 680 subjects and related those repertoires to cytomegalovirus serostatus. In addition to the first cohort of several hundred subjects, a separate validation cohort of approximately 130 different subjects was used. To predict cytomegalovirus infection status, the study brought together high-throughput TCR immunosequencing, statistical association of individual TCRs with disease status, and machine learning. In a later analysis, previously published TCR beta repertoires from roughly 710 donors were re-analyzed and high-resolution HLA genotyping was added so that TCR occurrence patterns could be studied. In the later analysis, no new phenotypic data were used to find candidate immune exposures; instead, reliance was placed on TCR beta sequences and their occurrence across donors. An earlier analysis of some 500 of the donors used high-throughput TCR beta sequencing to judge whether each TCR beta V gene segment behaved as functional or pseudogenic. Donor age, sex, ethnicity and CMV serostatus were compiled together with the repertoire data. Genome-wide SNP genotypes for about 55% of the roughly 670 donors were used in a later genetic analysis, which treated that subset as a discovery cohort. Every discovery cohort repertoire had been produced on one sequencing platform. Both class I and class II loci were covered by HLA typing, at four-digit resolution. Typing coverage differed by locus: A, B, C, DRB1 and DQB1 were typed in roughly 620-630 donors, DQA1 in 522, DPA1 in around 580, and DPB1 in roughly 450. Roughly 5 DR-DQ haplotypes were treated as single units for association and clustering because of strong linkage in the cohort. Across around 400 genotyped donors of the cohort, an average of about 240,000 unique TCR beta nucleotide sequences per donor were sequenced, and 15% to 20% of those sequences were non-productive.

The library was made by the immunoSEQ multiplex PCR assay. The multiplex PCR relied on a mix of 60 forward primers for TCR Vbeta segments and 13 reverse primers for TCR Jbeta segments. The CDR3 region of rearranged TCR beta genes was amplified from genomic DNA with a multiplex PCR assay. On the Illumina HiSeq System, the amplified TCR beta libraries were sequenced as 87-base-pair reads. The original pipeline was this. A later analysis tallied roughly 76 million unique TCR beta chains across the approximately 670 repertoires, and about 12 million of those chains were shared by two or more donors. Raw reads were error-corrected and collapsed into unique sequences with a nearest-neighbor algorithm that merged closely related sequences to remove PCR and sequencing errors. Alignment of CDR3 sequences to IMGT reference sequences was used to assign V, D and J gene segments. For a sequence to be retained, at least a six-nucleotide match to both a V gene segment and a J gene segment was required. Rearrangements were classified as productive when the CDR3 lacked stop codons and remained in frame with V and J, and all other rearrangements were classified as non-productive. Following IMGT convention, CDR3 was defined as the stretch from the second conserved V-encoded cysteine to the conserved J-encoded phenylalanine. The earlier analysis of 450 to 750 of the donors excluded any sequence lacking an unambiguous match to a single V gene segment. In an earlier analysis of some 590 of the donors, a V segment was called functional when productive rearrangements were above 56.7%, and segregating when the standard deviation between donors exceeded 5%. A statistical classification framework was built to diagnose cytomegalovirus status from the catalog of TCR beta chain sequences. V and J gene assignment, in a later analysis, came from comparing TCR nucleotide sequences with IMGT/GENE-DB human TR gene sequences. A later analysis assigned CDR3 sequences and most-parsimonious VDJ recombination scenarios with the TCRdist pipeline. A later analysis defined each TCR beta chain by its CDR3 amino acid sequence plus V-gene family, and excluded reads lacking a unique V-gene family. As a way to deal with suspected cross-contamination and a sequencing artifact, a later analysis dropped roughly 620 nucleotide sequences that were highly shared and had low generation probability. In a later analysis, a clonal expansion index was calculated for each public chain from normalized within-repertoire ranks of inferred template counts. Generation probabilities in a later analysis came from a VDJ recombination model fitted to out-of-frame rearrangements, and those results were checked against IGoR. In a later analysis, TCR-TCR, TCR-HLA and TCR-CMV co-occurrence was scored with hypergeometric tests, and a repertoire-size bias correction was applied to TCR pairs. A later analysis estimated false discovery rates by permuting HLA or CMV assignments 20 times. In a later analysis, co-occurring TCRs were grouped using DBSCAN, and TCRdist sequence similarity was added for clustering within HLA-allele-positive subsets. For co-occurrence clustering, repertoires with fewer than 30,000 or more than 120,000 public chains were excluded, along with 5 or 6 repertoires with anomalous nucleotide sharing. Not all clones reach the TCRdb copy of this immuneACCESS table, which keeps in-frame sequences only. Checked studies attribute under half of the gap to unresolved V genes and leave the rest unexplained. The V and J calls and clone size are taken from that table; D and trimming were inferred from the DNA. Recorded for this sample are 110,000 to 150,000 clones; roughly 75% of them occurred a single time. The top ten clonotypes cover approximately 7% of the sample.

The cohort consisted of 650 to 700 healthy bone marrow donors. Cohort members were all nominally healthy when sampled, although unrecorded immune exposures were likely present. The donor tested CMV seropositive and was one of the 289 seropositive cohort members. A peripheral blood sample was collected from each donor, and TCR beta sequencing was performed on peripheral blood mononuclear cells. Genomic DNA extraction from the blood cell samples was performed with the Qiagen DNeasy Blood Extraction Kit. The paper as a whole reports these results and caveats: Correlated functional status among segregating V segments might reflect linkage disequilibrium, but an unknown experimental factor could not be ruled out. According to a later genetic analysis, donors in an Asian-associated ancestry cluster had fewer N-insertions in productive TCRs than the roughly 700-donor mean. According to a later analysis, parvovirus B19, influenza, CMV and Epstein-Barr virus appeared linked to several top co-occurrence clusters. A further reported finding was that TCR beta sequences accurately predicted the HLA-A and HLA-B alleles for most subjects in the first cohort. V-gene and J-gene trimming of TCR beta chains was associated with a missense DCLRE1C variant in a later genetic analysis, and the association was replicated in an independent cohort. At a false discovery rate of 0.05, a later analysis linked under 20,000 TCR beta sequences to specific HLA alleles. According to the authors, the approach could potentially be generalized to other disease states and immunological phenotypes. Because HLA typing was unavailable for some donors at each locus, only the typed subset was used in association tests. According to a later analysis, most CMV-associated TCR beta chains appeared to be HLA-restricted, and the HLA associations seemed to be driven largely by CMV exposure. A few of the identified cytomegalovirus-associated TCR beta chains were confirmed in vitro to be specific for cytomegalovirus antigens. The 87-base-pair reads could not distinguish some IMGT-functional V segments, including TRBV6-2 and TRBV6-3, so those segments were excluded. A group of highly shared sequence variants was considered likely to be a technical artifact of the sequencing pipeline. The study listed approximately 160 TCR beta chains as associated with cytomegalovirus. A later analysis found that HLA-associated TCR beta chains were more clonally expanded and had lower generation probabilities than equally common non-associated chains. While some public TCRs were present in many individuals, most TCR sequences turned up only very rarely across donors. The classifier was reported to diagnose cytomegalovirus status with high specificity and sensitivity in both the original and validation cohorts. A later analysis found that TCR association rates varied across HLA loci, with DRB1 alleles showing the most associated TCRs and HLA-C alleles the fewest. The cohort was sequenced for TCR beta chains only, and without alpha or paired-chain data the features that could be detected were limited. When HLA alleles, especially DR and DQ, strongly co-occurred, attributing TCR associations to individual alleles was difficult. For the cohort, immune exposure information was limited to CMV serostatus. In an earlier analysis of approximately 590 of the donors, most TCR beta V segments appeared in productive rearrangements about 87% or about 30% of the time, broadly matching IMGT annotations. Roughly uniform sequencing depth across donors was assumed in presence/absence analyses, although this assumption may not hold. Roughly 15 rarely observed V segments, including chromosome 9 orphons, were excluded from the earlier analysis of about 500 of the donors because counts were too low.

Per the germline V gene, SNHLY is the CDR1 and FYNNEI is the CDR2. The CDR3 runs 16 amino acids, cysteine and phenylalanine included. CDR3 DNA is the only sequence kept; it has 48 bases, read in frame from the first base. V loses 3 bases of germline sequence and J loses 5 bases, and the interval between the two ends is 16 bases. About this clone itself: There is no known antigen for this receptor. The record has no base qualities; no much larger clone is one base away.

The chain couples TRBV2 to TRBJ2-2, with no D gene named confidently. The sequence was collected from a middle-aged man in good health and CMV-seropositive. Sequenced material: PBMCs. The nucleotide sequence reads TGTGCCAGCAGTGAGGTTGCAGGATCTGGGACCGGGGAGCTGTTTTTT. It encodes CASSEVAGSGTGELFF. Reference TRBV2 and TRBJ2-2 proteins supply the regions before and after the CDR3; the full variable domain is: EPEVTQTPSHQVTQMGQEVILRCVPISNHLYFYWYRQILGQKVEFLVSFYNNEISEKSEIFDDQFSVERPDGSNFTLKIRSTKLEDSAMYFCASSEVAGSGTGELFFGEGSRLTVL.